This T cell receptor beta chain was sequenced in a study of persistence of HIV-infected CD4 T cells. A word on this clone: Its antigen remains unidentified.

Overlapping HIV-1 Gag 15-mer peptides at roughly 1 ug per peptide per mL were used. Memory cells lacking CD40L and CD69 with high CD45RO were sorted. Sequencing used immunoSEQ version 4 in survey mode. Profiling relied on immunoSEQ multiplex PCR, and the TCRdb table lists in-frame clones only, not all of them. Of about 36,000 clones listed, about 84% were seen once; the top ten hold more than 4.5%. Germline V gives CDR1 MNHEY, CDR2 SVGAGI. CDR3 length: 14 residues. Trimming removed 7 bases from V and 4 bases from J, with 16 bases in between. This clonotype was obtained from an adult with HIV. The donor label of this sample is uncertain. The chain couples TRBV6-5 to TRBJ1-2; D is undetermined. Sequencing used cultured CD4+ T cells from PBMCs, obtained from a patient who received antiretroviral therapy. CDR3 DNA: TGTGCCAGCACCTCCCGCGGGCGACCCTATGGCTACACCTTC. Encoded protein: CASTSRGRPYGYTF.